This T cell receptor beta chain was retrieved from a study of long-term antiretroviral therapy in people with HIV. The authors ran the immunoSEQ assay, v3.0, at survey level. A target of 40,000-50,000 T-cell genomes per sample was set for sequencing. Clones were sequenced by immunoSEQ multiplex PCR, and TCRdb holds only the in-frame ones, with some missing. The sample holds around 17,000 clones, 80% to 90% seen once. By sample share, this clone is medium-sized. Each sample contained about 1-10 million cryopreserved PBMC, thawed before DNA extraction. With 0 bases removed from V and 7 bases from J, the gap between germline ends came to 9 bases. CDR1 MNHEY and CDR2 SVGAGI come from the germline V gene. The CDR3 spans 13 residues.

This sequence originates from a man between 18 and 35 years old with HIV. This sequence joins TRBV6-5 and TRBJ1-1; D is perhaps TRBD1 (6 bases). This specimen consisted of unsorted PBMCs, obtained 0.1 years after starting antiretroviral therapy. The CDR3 reads CASSYSGASEAFF. DNA for the CDR3: TGTGCCAGCAGTTACTCGGGGGCGAGTGAAGCTTTCTTT.